A selection of T cell receptor beta chains follows, all from one sample in a study of human T cells and chemical hapten exposure. TCRdb analysed the RACE reads with MiXCR anew, one entry per CDR3 protein. The sample carries about 100,000 distinct CDR3 sequences, roughly an eighth recorded once. The sequences come from whole blood, collected in connection with sensitization to the hapten diphenylcyclopropenone (DPC). The source of these receptors is a woman in her thirties or forties with alopecia areata. Some clones in this sample may be carry-over from other donors' samples. Each CDR3 is given with its conserved first and last residue.

v_gene	j_gene	CDR3aa
TRBV18	TRBJ2-3	CASSPPHYRVELTDTQYF
TRBV12-3/TRBV12-4	TRBJ1-5	CASNPGRRERNQPQHF
TRBV6-6	TRBJ1-4	CASSYRVRDEKLFF
TRBV9	TRBJ1-5	CASSVPDRARSNQPQHF
TRBV12-3/TRBV12-4	TRBJ1-2	CASSLRGANYGYTF
TRBV12-3/TRBV12-4	TRBJ2-5	CASSLRLARRETQYF
TRBV15	TRBJ2-3	CATSRDTGGTDTQYF
TRBV12-3/TRBV12-4	TRBJ2-5	CASSQTPETQYF
TRBV20-1	TRBJ1-1	CSARWVMNTEAFF
TRBV7-8	TRBJ1-4	CASSSIPDSAKLFF
TRBV28	TRBJ2-3	CASSLFTSGNLASTDTQYF
TRBV20-1	TRBJ2-2	CSASKSNTGELFF
TRBV15	TRBJ1-1	CATSRGGTNTEAFF
TRBV28	TRBJ2-5	CASSSGQGPQETQYF
TRBV11-2	TRBJ2-7	CASSLGNRNYEQYF
TRBV9	TRBJ1-1	CASRQGWDTEAFF
TRBV7-9	TRBJ2-3	CASSGGPTDTQYF
TRBV20-1	TRBJ2-5	CSARGSRGQETQYF
TRBV29-1	TRBJ2-1	CSAWTKVMRNEQFF
TRBV30	TRBJ2-3	CAWSGPKGDGDTQYF
TRBV7-9	TRBJ1-3	CASSESSGNTIYF
TRBV7-9	TRBJ1-4	CASSGTAGSNEKLFF
TRBV4-3	TRBJ2-3	CASSQDTGQWTDTQYF
TRBV5-5	TRBJ2-1	CASSSDTGFRNEQFF